This TCR beta chain was sequenced in a study of beta chain features in type 1 diabetes. Germline assignment: CDR1 MDHEN and CDR2 SYDVKM. The CDR3 spans 16 residues. Losses at the gene ends were 4 bases for V and 2 bases for J; bases not matched to a gene: 6. TCRB transcripts that were expressed got sequenced, as all of the isolated RNA had been reverse transcribed. Deep immunoSEQ sequencing covered naive, central memory and regulatory T cell samples. Clones were sequenced by immunoSEQ multiplex PCR, and TCRdb holds only the in-frame ones, with some missing. The table records about 650,000 clones, around 12% of them present only once. General study results and limits: Cells expressing TCR highly could be over-represented by cDNA sequencing. Among all four CD4+ subsets, Type 1 diabetes patients had TCRB CDR3s that were moderately but significantly shorter.

This clone has just one count. The target antigen is unknown. This TCR was recovered from a man in his thirties or forties with type 1 diabetes. Specimen: naive CD4+ T cells from blood. This chain links TRBV28 with TRBJ2-2, with 8 bases fitting TRBD1. The CDR3 bases are TGTGCCAGCAGTTCGCCCGGGACAGGTAACACCGGGGAGCTGTTTTTT. Its translation is CASSSPGTGNTGELFF.